A selection of T cell receptor beta chains follows, all from one sample in a study of shared clonotypes between healthy human individuals. The protocol was immunoSEQ multiplex PCR, while the TCRdb copy is restricted to in-frame clones and leaves out a portion. The sample shows around 2.3 million clones, under 97% of them seen only once. Sequences were obtained from naive CD4+ T cells sorted from blood. The receptors derive from a man in his late teens or twenties in good health. Each CDR3 is given with its conserved first and last residue. A D gene is named only where the DNA matches it firmly. Clone size, where shown, is once, few, many, or a class for clones that have expanded.

J,D,size,V,CDR3,DNA
TRBJ2-5,NA,NA,TRBV18,CASSPPRHSEIQETQYF,TGTGCCAGCTCACCACCAAGACATTCAGAAATCCAAGAGACCCAGTACTTC
TRBJ1-6,NA,NA,TRBV27,CASSLLGGGFYNSPLHF,TGTGCCAGCAGTTTATTAGGGGGGGGCTTCTATAATTCACCCCTCCACTTT
TRBJ2-7,NA,NA,TRBV5-1,CASSLEQGPYEQYF,TGCGCCAGCAGCTTGGAACAGGGCCCCTACGAGCAGTACTTC
TRBJ1-3,NA,NA,TRBV10-3,CAISESSQQISGNTIYF,TGTGCCATCAGTGAGTCGAGTCAACAGATCTCTGGAAACACCATATATTTT
TRBJ2-1,NA,NA,TRBV30,CAWSVRLEQFF,TGTGCCTGGAGTGTTAGGTTGGAGCAGTTCTTC
TRBJ1-6,NA,NA,TRBV5-6,CASSFAGDSPLHF,TGTGCCAGCAGCTTCGCGGGGGATTCACCCCTCCACTTT
TRBJ1-5,NA,NA,TRBV11-3,CASSLPLGDAPNYSNQPQHF,TGTGCCAGCAGCTTACCCCTCGGGGACGCGCCCAACTATAGCAATCAGCCCCAGCATTTT
TRBJ2-1,TRBD2,NA,TRBV30,CAWGGSVYNEQFF,TGTGCCTGGGGCGGGAGTGTCTACAATGAGCAGTTCTTC
TRBJ2-7,TRBD1,NA,TRBV6-1,CASQNRGKAYEQYF,TGTGCCAGCCAGAACAGGGGCAAAGCCTACGAGCAGTACTTC
TRBJ2-1,NA,once,TRBV5-4,CASRRWDYEQFF,TGTGCCAGCAGGCGCTGGGATTATGAGCAGTTCTTC